This is a list of T cell receptor beta chains from one sample in a study of beta chain features in type 1 diabetes. Here immunoSEQ multiplex PCR was the method, and the copy in TCRdb shows in-frame clones only, minus some. The sample lists approximately 260,000 clones, roughly 22% occurring once. The sequencing sample was made of naive CD4+ T cells from blood. The receptors stem from a woman between 40 and 55 years old with type 1 diabetes. Both conserved end residues are part of each CDR3. The D gene is left open where the match is weak. Rows may omit the clone size; those that give it use once, few, many or a size class.

clone size: few; D gene: TRBD2; V gene: TRBV5-4; J gene: TRBJ2-5; CDR3 protein: CASSPSGPLETQYF; CDR3 DNA: TGTGCCAGCAGTCCTAGCGGACCCCTTGAGACCCAGTACTTC
clone size: few; D gene: .; V gene: TRBV7-2; J gene: TRBJ2-3; CDR3 protein: CASRPTGDTQYF; CDR3 DNA: TGTGCCAGCAGACCGACCGGGGATACGCAGTATTTT
clone size: few; D gene: .; V gene: TRBV14; J gene: TRBJ2-3; CDR3 protein: CASSQMQDSTQYF; CDR3 DNA: TGTGCCAGCAGCCAAATGCAGGACAGCACGCAGTATTTT
clone size: .; D gene: .; V gene: TRBV5-1; J gene: TRBJ2-7; CDR3 protein: CASSWITGPYEQYF; CDR3 DNA: TGTGCCAGCAGCTGGATTACAGGCCCCTACGAGCAGTACTTC
clone size: .; D gene: .; V gene: TRBV20-1; J gene: TRBJ2-3; CDR3 protein: CSASIDTQYF; CDR3 DNA: TGCAGTGCTAGTATAGATACGCAGTATTTT
clone size: few; D gene: .; V gene: TRBV7-9; J gene: TRBJ1-6; CDR3 protein: CAIPRTDSYNSPLHF; CDR3 DNA: TGTGCCATTCCTCGCACAGACAGTTATAATTCACCCCTCCACTTT
clone size: few; D gene: .; V gene: TRBV4-3; J gene: TRBJ2-3; CDR3 protein: CASSQGGVARSTDTQYF; CDR3 DNA: TGCGCCAGCAGCCAAGGCGGTGTAGCGAGGAGCACAGATACGCAGTATTTT
clone size: few; D gene: .; V gene: TRBV30; J gene: TRBJ1-2; CDR3 protein: CAWSYRRELGYTF; CDR3 DNA: TGTGCCTGGAGTTATCGCAGGGAACTGGGCTACACCTTC
clone size: .; D gene: TRBD2; V gene: TRBV5-4; J gene: TRBJ2-1; CDR3 protein: CASSRSGSIDEQFF; CDR3 DNA: TGTGCCAGCAGCAGAAGCGGGAGTATTGATGAGCAGTTCTTC
clone size: few; D gene: TRBD1; V gene: TRBV7-9; J gene: TRBJ1-2; CDR3 protein: CASSLLDRGQGYTF; CDR3 DNA: TGTGCCAGCAGCCTCCTGGACAGGGGACAAGGCTACACCTTC
clone size: .; D gene: .; V gene: TRBV9; J gene: TRBJ1-2; CDR3 protein: CASSPRGGPGGGYTF; CDR3 DNA: TGTGCCAGCAGCCCAAGGGGGGGGCCCGGCGGTGGCTACACCTTC
clone size: few; D gene: TRBD2; V gene: TRBV4-1; J gene: TRBJ2-7; CDR3 protein: CASSPGTSGRRGEQYF; CDR3 DNA: TGCGCCAGCAGCCCAGGGACTAGCGGGAGACGAGGCGAGCAGTACTTC
clone size: .; D gene: .; V gene: TRBV7-3; J gene: TRBJ1-2; CDR3 protein: CASSSLAGGEGGYTF; CDR3 DNA: TGTGCCAGCAGCTCCCTGGCGGGGGGCGAAGGGGGCTACACCTTC
clone size: few; D gene: .; V gene: TRBV11-2; J gene: TRBJ2-3; CDR3 protein: CASSPGVGSISSTDTQYF; CDR3 DNA: TGTGCCAGCAGCCCCGGGGTTGGTTCAATTTCTAGCACAGATACGCAGTATTTT
clone size: few; D gene: .; V gene: TRBV25-1; J gene: TRBJ2-7; CDR3 protein: CASSESTYEQYF; CDR3 DNA: TGTGCCAGCAGTGAATCAACCTACGAGCAGTACTTC
clone size: .; D gene: .; V gene: TRBV29-1; J gene: TRBJ2-3; CDR3 protein: CSVEALTNSDTQYF; CDR3 DNA: TGCAGCGTTGAAGCTCTAACCAACTCAGATACGCAGTATTTT
clone size: .; D gene: TRBD1; V gene: TRBV11-1; J gene: TRBJ2-5; CDR3 protein: CASSLTGEETQYF; CDR3 DNA: TGTGCCAGCAGCTTGACAGGGGAGGAGACCCAGTACTTC
clone size: few; D gene: .; V gene: TRBV4-1; J gene: TRBJ1-2; CDR3 protein: CASSPEVLTGKGGYTF; CDR3 DNA: TGCGCCAGCAGCCCAGAGGTCTTAACAGGGAAGGGTGGCTACACCTTC
clone size: .; D gene: .; V gene: TRBV2; J gene: TRBJ2-7; CDR3 protein: CASSRGSYEQYF; CDR3 DNA: TGTGCCAGCAGCCGGGGCTCCTACGAGCAGTACTTC
clone size: few; D gene: TRBD1; V gene: TRBV9; J gene: TRBJ2-3; CDR3 protein: CASSETGGPRGTQYF; CDR3 DNA: TGTGCCAGCAGCGAGACAGGGGGCCCTCGTGGTACGCAGTATTTT
clone size: few; D gene: TRBD2; V gene: TRBV7-8; J gene: TRBJ2-1; CDR3 protein: CASSLPGAGGYNEQFF; CDR3 DNA: TGTGCCAGCAGCCTCCCGGGAGCGGGGGGTTACAATGAGCAGTTCTTC
clone size: few; D gene: .; V gene: TRBV5-1; J gene: TRBJ2-2; CDR3 protein: CASSPDRANTGELFF; CDR3 DNA: TGCGCCAGCAGCCCGGACAGAGCGAACACCGGGGAGCTGTTTTTT
clone size: few; D gene: .; V gene: TRBV5-1; J gene: TRBJ2-3; CDR3 protein: CASSLRSLPTDTQYF; CDR3 DNA: TGCGCCAGCAGCTTGAGAAGTCTACCGACAGATACGCAGTATTTT
clone size: .; D gene: .; V gene: TRBV7-9; J gene: TRBJ2-1; CDR3 protein: CASSSGSATYNEQFF; CDR3 DNA: TGTGCCAGCAGCTCCGGGAGCGCGACCTACAATGAGCAGTTCTTC
clone size: few; D gene: TRBD1; V gene: TRBV5-1; J gene: TRBJ1-6; CDR3 protein: CASSPWTGYNSPLHF; CDR3 DNA: TGCGCCAGCAGCCCGTGGACAGGTTATAATTCACCCCTCCACTTT
clone size: few; D gene: .; V gene: TRBV20-1; J gene: TRBJ2-7; CDR3 protein: CSATGGQYF; CDR3 DNA: TGCAGTGCTACGGGTGGGCAGTACTTC